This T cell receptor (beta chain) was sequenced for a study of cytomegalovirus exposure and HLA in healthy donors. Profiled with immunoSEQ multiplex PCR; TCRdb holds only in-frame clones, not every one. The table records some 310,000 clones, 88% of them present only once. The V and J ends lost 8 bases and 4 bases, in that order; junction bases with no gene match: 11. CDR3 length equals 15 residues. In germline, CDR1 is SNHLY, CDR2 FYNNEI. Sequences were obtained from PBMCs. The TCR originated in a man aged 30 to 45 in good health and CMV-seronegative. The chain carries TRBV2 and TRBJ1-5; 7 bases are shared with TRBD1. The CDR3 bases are TGTGCCAGCCACATACAGGGGCAACTGAATCAGCCCCAGCATTTT. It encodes CASHIQGQLNQPQHF.